Listed here is a single T cell receptor (beta chain). As yet, its antigen is unknown. These data come from a study of blood T cells in healthy people across ages. Every sample gave at least 5 micrograms of total RNA when it was extracted. Study-level findings and limits: Across the age range, TCR beta diversity per million T cells fell in a roughly linear way. When one million T cells were used, diversity estimates were thought to be underestimates. Correlation between TCR beta diversity and naive T cell percentage was strong.

The V gene lost 3 bases and the J gene lost 9 bases, with 9 bases spanning the gap. The CDR3 contains 12 residues. Germline V gives CDR1 SGHTA, CDR2 FQGNSA. A second roughly 7 to 12 cycle PCR used barcoded and J-beta primers. TCRdb passed the 5' RACE reads through MiXCR, listing each CDR3 protein once. Of about a million distinct CDR3 sequences listed, roughly half were seen once; the top ten hold around a fifth. The sample comprised blood. This rearrangement joins TRBV7-2 to TRBJ1-5, with D unresolved. The TCR originated in a woman aged 60 to 75 in good health. The DNA for the CDR3 is TGTGCCAGCAGCTTCAACCTTGGGCCCCAGCATTTT. Translating gives CASSFNLGPQHF.